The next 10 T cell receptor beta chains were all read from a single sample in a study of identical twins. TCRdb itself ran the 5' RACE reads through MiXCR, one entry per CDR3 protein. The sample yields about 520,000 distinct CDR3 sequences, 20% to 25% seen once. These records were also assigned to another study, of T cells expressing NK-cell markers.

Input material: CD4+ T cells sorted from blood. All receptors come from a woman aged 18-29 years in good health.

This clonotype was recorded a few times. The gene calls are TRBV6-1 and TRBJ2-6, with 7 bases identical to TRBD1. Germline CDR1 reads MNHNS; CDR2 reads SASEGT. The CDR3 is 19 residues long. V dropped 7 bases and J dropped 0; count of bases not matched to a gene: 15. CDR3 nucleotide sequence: TGTGCCAGCACCGCTCGGCCTGGGGACAGTCCCTCTGGGGCCAACGTCCTGACTTTC. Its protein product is CASTARPGDSPSGANVLTF.

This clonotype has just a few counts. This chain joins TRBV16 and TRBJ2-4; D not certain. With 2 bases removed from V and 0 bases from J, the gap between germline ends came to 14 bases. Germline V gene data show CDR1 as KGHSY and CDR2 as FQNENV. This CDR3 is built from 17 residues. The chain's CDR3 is CASSQGGLIVAKNIQYF. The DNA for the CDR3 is TGTGCCAGCAGCCAAGGCGGCCTCATAGTAGCCAAAAACATTCAGTACTTC. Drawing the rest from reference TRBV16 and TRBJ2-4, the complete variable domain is GEEVAQTPKHLVRGEGQKAKLYCAPIKGHSYVFWYQQVLKNEFKFLISFQNENVFDETGMPKERFSAKCLPNSPCSLEIQATKLEDSAVYFCASSQGGLIVAKNIQYFGAGTRLSVL.

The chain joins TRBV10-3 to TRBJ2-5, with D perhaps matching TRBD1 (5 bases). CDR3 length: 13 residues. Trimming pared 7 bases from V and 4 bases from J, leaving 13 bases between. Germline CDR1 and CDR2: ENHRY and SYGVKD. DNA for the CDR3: TGTGCCATCACTCCAGGGATTGGAGAGACCCAGTACTTC. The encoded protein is CAITPGIGETQYF.

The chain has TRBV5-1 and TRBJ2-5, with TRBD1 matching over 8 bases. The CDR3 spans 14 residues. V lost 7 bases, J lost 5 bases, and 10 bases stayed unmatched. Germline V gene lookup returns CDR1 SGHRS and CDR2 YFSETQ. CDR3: CASEAGQGFETQYF. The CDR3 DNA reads TGCGCCAGCGAGGCCGGACAGGGATTCGAGACCCAGTACTTC.

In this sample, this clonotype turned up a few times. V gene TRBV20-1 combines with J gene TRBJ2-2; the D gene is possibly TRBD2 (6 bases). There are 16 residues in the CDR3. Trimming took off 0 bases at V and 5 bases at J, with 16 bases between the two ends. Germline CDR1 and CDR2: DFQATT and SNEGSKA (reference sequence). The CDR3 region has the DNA TGCAGTGCTAGAGATCGTCGACTAGGAGAAACCGGGGAGCTGTTTTTT. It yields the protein CSARDRRLGETGELFF.

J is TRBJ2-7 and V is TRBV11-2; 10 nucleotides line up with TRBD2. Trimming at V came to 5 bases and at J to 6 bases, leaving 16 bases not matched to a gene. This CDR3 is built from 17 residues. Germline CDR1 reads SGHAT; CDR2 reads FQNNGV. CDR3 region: CASSRLGLAVTWVEQYF. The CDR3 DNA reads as TGTGCCAGCAGCCGACTCGGACTAGCGGTGACCTGGGTCGAGCAGTACTTC.

The CDR3 loop is CAAGTGSYGYTF. CDR3 in DNA: TGTGCCGCGGGGACAGGCTCCTATGGCTACACCTTC. The genes are TRBV10-3 and TRBJ1-2; TRBD1 aligns across 8 bases. In germline, CDR1 is ENHRY, CDR2 SYGVKD. This CDR3 region has 12 residues. V shed 11 bases and J 4 bases; nucleotides not matched to a gene: 6.

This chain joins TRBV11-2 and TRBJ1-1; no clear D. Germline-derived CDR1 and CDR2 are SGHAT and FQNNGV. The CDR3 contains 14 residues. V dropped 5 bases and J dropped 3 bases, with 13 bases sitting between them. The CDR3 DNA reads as TGTGCCAGCAGCGAACGGATGTTCTACACTGAAGCTTTCTTT. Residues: CASSERMFYTEAFF. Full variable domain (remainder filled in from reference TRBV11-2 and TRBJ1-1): EAGVAQSPRYKIIEKRQSVAFWCNPISGHATLYWYQQILGQGPKLLIQFQNNGVVDDSQLPKDRFSAERLKGVDSTLKIQPAKLEDSAVYLCASSERMFYTEAFFGQGTRLTVV.

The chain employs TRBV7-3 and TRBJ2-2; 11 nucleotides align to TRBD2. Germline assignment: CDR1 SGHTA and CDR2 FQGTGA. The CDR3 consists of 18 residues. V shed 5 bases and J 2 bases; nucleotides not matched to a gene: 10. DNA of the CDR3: TGTGCCAGCAGCCCCCTGCCCGGGACTAGCGGTAACACCGGGGAGCTGTTTTTT. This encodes CASSPLPGTSGNTGELFF.

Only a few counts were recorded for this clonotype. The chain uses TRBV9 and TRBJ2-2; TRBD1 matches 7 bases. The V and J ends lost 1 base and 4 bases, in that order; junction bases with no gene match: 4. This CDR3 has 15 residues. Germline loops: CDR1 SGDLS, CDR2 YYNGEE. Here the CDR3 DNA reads TGTGCCAGCAGCGTACAGGGGGTGACCACCGGGGAGCTGTTTTTT. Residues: CASSVQGVTTGELFF.